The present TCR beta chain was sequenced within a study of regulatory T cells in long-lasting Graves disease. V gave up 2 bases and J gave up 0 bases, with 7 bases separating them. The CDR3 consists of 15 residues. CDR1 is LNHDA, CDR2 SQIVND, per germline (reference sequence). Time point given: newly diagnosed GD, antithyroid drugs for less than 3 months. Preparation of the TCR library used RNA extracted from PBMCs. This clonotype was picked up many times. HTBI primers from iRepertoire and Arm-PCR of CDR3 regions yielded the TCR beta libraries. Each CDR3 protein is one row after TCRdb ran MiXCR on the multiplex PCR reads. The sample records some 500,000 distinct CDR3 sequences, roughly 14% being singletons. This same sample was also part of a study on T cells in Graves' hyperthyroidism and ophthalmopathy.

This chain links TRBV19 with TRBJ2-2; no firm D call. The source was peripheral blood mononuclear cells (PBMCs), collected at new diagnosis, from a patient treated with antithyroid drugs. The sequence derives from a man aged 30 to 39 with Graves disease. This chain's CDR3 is CASSITPPNTGELFF. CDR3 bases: TGTGCCAGTAGTATAACGCCTCCGAACACCGGGGAGCTGTTTTTT.